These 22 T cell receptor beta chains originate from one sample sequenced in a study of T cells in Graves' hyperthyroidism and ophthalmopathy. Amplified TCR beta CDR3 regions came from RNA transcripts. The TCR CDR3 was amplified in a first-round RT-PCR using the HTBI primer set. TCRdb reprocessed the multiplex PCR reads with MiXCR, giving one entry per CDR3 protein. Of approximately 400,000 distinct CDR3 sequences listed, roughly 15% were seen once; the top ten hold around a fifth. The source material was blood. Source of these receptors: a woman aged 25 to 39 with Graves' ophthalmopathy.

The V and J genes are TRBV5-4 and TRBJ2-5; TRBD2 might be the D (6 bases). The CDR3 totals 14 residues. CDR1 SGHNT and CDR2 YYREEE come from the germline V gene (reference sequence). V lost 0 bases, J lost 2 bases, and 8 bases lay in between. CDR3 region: CASSLGLEQETQYF. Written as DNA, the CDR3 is TGTGCCAGCAGCTTGGGACTAGAACAAGAGACCCAGTACTTC.

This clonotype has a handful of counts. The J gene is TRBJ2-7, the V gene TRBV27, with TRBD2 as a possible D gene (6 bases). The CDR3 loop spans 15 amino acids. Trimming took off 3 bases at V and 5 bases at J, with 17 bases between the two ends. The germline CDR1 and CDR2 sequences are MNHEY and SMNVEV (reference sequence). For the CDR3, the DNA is TGTGCCAGCAGTTTGTCTAGCGTAATATTTAACGAGCAGTACTTC. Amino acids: CASSLSSVIFNEQYF.

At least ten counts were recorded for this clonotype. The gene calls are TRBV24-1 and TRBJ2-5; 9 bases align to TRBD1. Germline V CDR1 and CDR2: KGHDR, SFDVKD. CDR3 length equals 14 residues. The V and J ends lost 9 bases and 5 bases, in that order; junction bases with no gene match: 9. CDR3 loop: CATQHPGQGETQYF. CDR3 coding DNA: TGTGCCACCCAACATCCGGGACAGGGTGAGACCCAGTACTTC.

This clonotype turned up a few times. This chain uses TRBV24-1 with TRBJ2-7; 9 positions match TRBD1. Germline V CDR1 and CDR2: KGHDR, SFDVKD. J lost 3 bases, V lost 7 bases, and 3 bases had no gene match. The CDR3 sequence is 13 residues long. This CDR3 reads CATRGQGSYEQYF. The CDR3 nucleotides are TGTGCCACCAGGGGACAGGGAAGCTACGAGCAGTACTTC.

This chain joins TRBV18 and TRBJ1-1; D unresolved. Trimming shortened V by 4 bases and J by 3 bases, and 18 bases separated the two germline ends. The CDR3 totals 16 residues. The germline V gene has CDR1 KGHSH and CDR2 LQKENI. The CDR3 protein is CASSRPWTPRDTEAFF. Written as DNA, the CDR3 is TGTGCCAGCTCACGACCCTGGACCCCGAGGGACACTGAAGCTTTCTTT. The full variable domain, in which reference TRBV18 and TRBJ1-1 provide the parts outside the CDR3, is NAGVMQNPRHLVRRRGQEARLRCSPMKGHSHVYWYRQLPEEGLKFMVYLQKENIIDESGMPKERFSAEFPKEGPSILRIQQVVRGDSAAYFCASSRPWTPRDTEAFFGQGTRLTVV.

The CDR3 bases are TGTGCCAGCTTCGTGGGGGGCTTCAACTATGGCTACACCTTC. It yields the protein CASFVGGFNYGYTF. J is TRBJ1-2 and V is TRBV12-3 or TRBV12-4; D perhaps matches TRBD1 (6 bases). This CDR3 region has 14 residues. The V end lost 8 bases, the J end lost 2 bases, and 15 bases lay between the germline ends.

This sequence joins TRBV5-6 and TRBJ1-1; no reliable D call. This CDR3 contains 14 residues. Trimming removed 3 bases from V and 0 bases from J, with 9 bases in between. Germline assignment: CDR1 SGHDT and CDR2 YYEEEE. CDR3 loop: CASSSGLVNTEAFF. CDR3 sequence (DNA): TGTGCCAGCAGCTCGGGTCTTGTGAACACTGAAGCTTTCTTT.

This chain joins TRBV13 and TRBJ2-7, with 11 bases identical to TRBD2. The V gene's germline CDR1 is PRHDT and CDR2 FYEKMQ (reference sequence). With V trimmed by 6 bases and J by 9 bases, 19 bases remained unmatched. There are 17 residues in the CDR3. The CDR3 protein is CASRPTGLAGGFRGQYF. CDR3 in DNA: TGTGCCAGCAGACCTACCGGTCTAGCGGGGGGATTTCGGGGGCAGTACTTC.

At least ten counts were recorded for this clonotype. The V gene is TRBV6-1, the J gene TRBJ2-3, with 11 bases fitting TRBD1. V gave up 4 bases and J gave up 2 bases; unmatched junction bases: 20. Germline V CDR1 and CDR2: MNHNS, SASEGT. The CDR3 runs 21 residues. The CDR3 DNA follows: TGTGCCAGCAGTGCCTTTTTGGGAGGACAGGGGGCTAAGGCCTACACAGATACGCAGTATTTT. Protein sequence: CASSAFLGGQGAKAYTDTQYF.

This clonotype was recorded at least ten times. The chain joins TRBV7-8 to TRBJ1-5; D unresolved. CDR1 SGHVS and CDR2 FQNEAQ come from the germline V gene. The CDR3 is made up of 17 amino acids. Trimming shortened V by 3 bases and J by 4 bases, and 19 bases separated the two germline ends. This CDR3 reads CASSLVIVSGRNQPQHF. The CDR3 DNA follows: TGTGCCAGCAGCTTGGTTATTGTTTCCGGTAGAAATCAGCCCCAGCATTTT.

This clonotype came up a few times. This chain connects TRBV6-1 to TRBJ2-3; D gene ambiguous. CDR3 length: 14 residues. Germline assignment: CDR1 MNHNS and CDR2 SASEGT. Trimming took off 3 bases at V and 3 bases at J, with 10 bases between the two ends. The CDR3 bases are TGTGCCAGCAGTGATTCTCCACATACAGATACGCAGTATTTT. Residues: CASSDSPHTDTQYF.

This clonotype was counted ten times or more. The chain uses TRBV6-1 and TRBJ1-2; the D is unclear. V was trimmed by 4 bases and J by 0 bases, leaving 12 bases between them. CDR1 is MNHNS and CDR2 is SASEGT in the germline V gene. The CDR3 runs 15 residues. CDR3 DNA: TGTGCCAGCAGTGCATCGACATCAGCTAACTATGGCTACACCTTC. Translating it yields CASSASTSANYGYTF.

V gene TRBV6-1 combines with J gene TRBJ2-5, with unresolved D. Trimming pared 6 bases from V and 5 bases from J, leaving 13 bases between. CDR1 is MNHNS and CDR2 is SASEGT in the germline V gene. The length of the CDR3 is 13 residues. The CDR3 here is CASSKPGSETQYF. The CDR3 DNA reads TGTGCCAGCAGCAAGCCTGGTTCCGAGACCCAGTACTTC.

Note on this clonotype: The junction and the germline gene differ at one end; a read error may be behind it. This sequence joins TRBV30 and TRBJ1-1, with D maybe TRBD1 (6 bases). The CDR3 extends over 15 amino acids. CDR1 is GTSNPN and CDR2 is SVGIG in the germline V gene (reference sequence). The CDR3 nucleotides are TGTGCCTGGAGTTTCCCAATGAGCCGGGACACTCAAGCTTTCTTT. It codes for CAWSFPMSRDTQAFF. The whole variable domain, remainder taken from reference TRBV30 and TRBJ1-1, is SQTIHQWPATLVQPVGSPLSLECTVEGTSNPNLYWYRQAAGRGLQLLFYSVGIGQISSEVPQNLSASRPQDRQFILSSKKLLLSDSGFYLCAWSFPMSRDTQAFFGQGTRLTVV.

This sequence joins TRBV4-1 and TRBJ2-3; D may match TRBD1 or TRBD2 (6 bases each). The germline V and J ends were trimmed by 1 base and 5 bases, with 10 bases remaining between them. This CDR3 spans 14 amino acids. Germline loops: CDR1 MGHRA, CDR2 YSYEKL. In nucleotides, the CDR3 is TGCGCCAGCAGCCAAGGGGGGGCGAAAGATACGCAGTATTTT. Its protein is CASSQGGAKDTQYF.

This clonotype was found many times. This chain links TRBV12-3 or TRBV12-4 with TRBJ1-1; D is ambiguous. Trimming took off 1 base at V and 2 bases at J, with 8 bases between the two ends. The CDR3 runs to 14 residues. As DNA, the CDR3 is TGTGCCAGCAGTTTAGGGCACATAAACACTGAAGCTTTCTTT. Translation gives CASSLGHINTEAFF.

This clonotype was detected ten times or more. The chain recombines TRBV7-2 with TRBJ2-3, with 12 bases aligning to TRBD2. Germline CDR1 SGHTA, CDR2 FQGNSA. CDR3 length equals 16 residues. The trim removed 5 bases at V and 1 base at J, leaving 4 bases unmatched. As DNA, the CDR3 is TGTGCCAGCAGCCAGCGACTAGCGGGGGGCACAGATACGCAGTATTTT. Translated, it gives CASSQRLAGGTDTQYF. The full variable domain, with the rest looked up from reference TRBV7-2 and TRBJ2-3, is GAGVSQSPSNKVTEKGKDVELRCDPISGHTALYWYRQSLGQGLEFLIYFQGNSAPDKSGLPSDRFSAERTGGSVSTLTIQRTQQEDSAVYLCASSQRLAGGTDTQYFGPGTRLTVL.

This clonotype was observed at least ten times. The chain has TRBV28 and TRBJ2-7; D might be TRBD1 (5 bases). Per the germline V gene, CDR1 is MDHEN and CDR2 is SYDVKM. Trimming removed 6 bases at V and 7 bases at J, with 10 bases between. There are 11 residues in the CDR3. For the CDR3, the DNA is TGTGCCAGCAGCACACAGGTTGAGCAGTACTTC. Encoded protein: CASSTQVEQYF.

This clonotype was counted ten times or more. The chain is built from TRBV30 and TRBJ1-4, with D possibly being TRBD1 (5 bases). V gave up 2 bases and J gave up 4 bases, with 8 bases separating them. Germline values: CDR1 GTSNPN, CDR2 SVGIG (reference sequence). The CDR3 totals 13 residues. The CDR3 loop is CAWSRGLNEKLFF. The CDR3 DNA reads TGTGCCTGGAGTCGGGGACTTAATGAAAAACTGTTTTTT.

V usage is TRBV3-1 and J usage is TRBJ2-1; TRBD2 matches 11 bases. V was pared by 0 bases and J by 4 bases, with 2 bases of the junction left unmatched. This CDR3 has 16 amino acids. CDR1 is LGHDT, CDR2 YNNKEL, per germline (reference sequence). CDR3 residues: CASSQDTSGGYNEQFF. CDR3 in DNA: TGTGCCAGCAGCCAAGACACTAGCGGGGGTTACAATGAGCAGTTCTTC.

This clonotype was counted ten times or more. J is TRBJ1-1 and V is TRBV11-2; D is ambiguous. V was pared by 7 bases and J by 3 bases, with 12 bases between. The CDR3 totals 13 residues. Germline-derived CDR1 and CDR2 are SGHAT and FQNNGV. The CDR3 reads CASNGPGDTEAFF. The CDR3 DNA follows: TGTGCCAGCAACGGTCCCGGGGACACTGAAGCTTTCTTT.

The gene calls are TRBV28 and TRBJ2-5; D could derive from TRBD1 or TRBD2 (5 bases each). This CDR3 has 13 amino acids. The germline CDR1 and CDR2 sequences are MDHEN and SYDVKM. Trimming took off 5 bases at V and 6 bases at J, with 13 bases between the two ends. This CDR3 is CASSTGAGQTQYF. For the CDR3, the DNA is TGTGCCAGCAGTACCGGGGCGGGCCAGACCCAGTACTTC.